Each of the 32 T cell receptor beta chains below was sequenced from the same sample in a study of T cell repertoires in cytomegalovirus infection. TCRdb passed the reads through MiXCR, listing each CDR3 protein once. The data contain 250,000 to 300,000 distinct CDR3 sequences, more than 20% of them singletons. The sequenced material came from PBMCs. The receptors shown here come from a human donor in good health (CMV status not recorded). Some clones in this sample may be carry-over from other donors' samples.

This clonotype has more than one count but fewer than ten. The gene calls are TRBV5-5 and TRBJ2-6; D might be TRBD1 (5 bases). In germline, CDR1 is SGHKS, CDR2 YYEKEE (reference sequence). The length of the CDR3 is 16 residues. V lost 0 bases and J 4 bases, leaving 11 bases between the germline ends. The CDR3 bases are TGTGCCAGCAGCTTGGTGTGGGGCCGCGGGGCCAACGTCCTGACTTTC. Protein product: CASSLVWGRGANVLTF.

This clonotype was seen a handful of times. The rearrangement joins TRBV28 to TRBJ2-3; D not resolved. The CDR3 covers 15 residues. Per germline, CDR1 MDHEN and CDR2 SYDVKM. The ends were cut back, 6 bases at V and 3 bases at J, with 16 bases in the middle. CDR3 sequence: CASRNGRVGTDTQYF. As DNA, the CDR3 is TGTGCCAGCAGGAATGGACGGGTGGGGACAGATACGCAGTATTTT. Full variable domain (remainder filled in from reference TRBV28 and TRBJ2-3): DVKVTQSSRYLVKRTGEKVFLECVQDMDHENMFWYRQDPGLGLRLIYFSYDVKMKEKGDIPEGYSVSREKKERFSLILESASTNQTSMYLCASRNGRVGTDTQYFGPGTRLTVL.

The sample holds many counts of this clonotype. The chain recombines TRBV7-9 with TRBJ2-4; perhaps TRBD2 as D (5 bases). This CDR3 region has 13 residues. V gave up 3 bases and J gave up 6 bases, with 9 bases separating them. The V gene's germline CDR1 is SEHNR and CDR2 FQNEAQ (reference sequence). This chain's CDR3 is CASSFLGGNIQYF. CDR3 sequence (DNA): TGTGCCAGCAGCTTCCTCGGAGGAAACATTCAGTACTTC. Together with reference TRBV7-9 and TRBJ2-4, the CDR3 gives the full variable domain: DTGVSQNPRHKITKRGQNVTFRCDPISEHNRLYWYRQTLGQGPEFLTYFQNEAQLEKSRLLSDRFSAERPKGSFSTLEIQRTEQGDSAMYLCASSFLGGNIQYFGAGTRLSVL.

This chain uses TRBV20-1 with TRBJ2-5; D gene ambiguous. The CDR3 sequence is 13 residues long. CDR1 and CDR2 (germline): DFQATT, SNEGSKA (reference sequence). V lost 5 bases and J lost 5, with 15 bases in between. The CDR3 loop reads CSAFSPMSETQYF. For the CDR3, the DNA is TGCAGTGCTTTTTCTCCCATGTCGGAGACCCAGTACTTC.

This clonotype has only a few counts. The V and J genes are TRBV7-2 and TRBJ1-4, with 9 nucleotides matching TRBD1. Germline CDR1 and CDR2: SGHTA and FQGNSA. The CDR3 totals 16 residues. V shed 5 bases, J shed 8 bases, and the junction held 12 bases outside the gene matches. In nucleotides, the CDR3 is TGTGCCAGCAGCCCCCAGACAGGGGGAGGTTGGGAAAAACTGTTTTTT. This codes for CASSPQTGGGWEKLFF.

This clonotype has a handful of counts. The rearrangement uses TRBV11-2 and TRBJ1-4; the D is unclear. V was pared by 4 bases and J by 8 bases, with 11 bases between. The CDR3 has 13 amino acids. From germline, CDR1 is SGHAT and CDR2 FQNNGV. The CDR3 DNA follows: TGTGCCAGCAGCTATATTCACGGAGAAAAACTGTTTTTT. This translates into CASSYIHGEKLFF.

Remarks on this clonotype: A much larger clone sits a single nucleotide away, making a read error possible. The chain recombines TRBV7-2 with TRBJ2-5; TRBD1 might be the D (5 bases). This CDR3 has 14 residues. CDR1 SGHTA and CDR2 FQGNSA come from the germline V gene. Trimming pared 2 bases from V and 4 bases from J, leaving 11 bases between. The CDR3 sequence is CASSLFGAGETQYF. DNA for the CDR3: TGTGCCAGCAGCTTATTTGGGGCAGGAGAGACCCAGTACTTC.

This clonotype showed up just a few times. The chain combines TRBV4-1 with TRBJ1-2; 7 bases match TRBD1. The germline gives CDR1 MGHRA, CDR2 YSYEKL. Germline trimming cut 0 bases from V and 8 bases from J; bases unmatched to any gene: 9. This CDR3 is 15 amino acids long. CDR3 sequence (DNA): TGCGCCAGCAGCCAAGATCGAGGGGGCCGGAGGGGCTACACCTTC. Translated, it gives CASSQDRGGRRGYTF.

This clonotype showed up just once. The gene calls are TRBV28 and TRBJ2-1; 11 bases match TRBD1. Germline assignment: CDR1 MDHEN and CDR2 SYDVKM. CDR3 length: 15 residues. The V gene end was trimmed by 2 bases and the J gene end by 6 bases; junction bases not matched to a gene: 3. CDR3 sequence: CASSLGTGGPNEQFF. DNA for the CDR3: TGTGCCAGCAGTTTAGGGACAGGGGGGCCCAATGAGCAGTTCTTC.

The chain couples TRBV6-6 to TRBJ2-7; D gene uncertain. CDR1 and CDR2 from the germline V gene are MNHNY and SVGAGI (reference sequence). Trimming removed 6 bases from V and 9 bases from J, with 15 bases in between. The CDR3 extends over 12 amino acids. The CDR3 protein is CASSSGPRAQYF. CDR3 in DNA: TGTGCCAGCAGCTCGGGTCCCAGAGCGCAGTACTTC.

The genes are TRBV28 and TRBJ1-5; D possibly corresponds to TRBD1 (5 bases). The V gene's germline CDR1 is MDHEN and CDR2 SYDVKM. V was pared by 4 bases and J by 5 bases, with 6 bases between. The CDR3 is 12 amino acids. CDR3 sequence (DNA): TGTGCCAGCAGTTCAGGGTATCAGCCCCAGCATTTT. This codes for CASSSGYQPQHF.

This clonotype showed up just a few times. V and J are TRBV5-1 and TRBJ1-6; TRBD1 matches at 9 bases. Trimming at V came to 8 bases and at J to 8 bases, leaving 5 bases not matched to a gene. Looked up from germline, CDR1 is SGHRS and CDR2 is YFSETQ. This CDR3 is built from 13 residues. CDR3 sequence: CASTGGADSPLHF. CDR3 DNA sequence: TGCGCCAGTACAGGGGGCGCGGATTCACCCCTCCACTTT.

The V and J genes are TRBV19 and TRBJ1-2, with 9 bases identical to TRBD1. Germline trimming cut 2 bases from V and 7 bases from J; bases unmatched to any gene: 5. The CDR3 consists of 14 residues. Germline lookup yields CDR1 LNHDA and CDR2 SQIVND (reference sequence). CDR3 coding DNA: TGTGCCAGTAGTATAACTGCGACAGGGGGTGGCTACACCTTC. It yields the protein CASSITATGGGYTF.

The chain couples TRBV5-1 to TRBJ1-5; TRBD1 is a possible D gene (5 bases). Trimming removed 3 bases from V and 6 bases from J, with 10 bases in between. The CDR3 has 13 amino acids. The germline V gene encodes CDR1 SGHRS and CDR2 YFSETQ. The CDR3 spells CASSSRVGQPQHF. The CDR3 nucleotides read TGCGCCAGCAGCTCCAGGGTGGGTCAGCCCCAGCATTTT.

There are a few counts of this clonotype. The V gene is TRBV20-1, the J gene TRBJ1-6; 10 bases line up with TRBD1. This CDR3 region has 14 residues. V lost 4 bases and J lost 10; bases outside the gene matches: 7. Germline-derived CDR1 and CDR2 are DFQATT and SNEGSKA (reference sequence). CDR3 nucleotide sequence: TGCAGTGCTACCTTGGGGACAGGGGACTCACCCCTCCACTTT. Its translation is CSATLGTGDSPLHF.

This chain uses TRBV5-8 with TRBJ1-5, with 7 bases identical to TRBD1. Germline CDR1 SGHTS, CDR2 YDEGEE. CDR3 size: 14 residues. J gave up 6 bases and V 4 bases, and 7 bases lay outside the gene matches. CDR3 in amino acids: CASSLDRAGQPQHF. DNA of the CDR3: TGTGCCAGCAGCCTAGACAGGGCGGGTCAGCCCCAGCATTTT. Variable domain in full (rest from reference TRBV5-8 and TRBJ1-5): EAGVTQSPTHLIKTRGQQATLRCSPISGHTSVYWYQQALGLGLQFLLWYDEGEERNRGNFPPRFSGRQFPNYSSELNVNALELEDSALYLCASSLDRAGQPQHFGDGTRLSIL.

This clonotype was picked up a small number of times. The chain couples TRBV7-2 to TRBJ2-1; 7 nucleotides match TRBD1. Germline CDR1 is SGHTA and CDR2 is FQGNSA. J lost 3 bases, V lost 5 bases, and 10 bases had no gene match. This CDR3 contains 16 residues. The CDR3 DNA is TGTGCCAGCAGCGTGCAGGGACAGACATACTACAATGAGCAGTTCTTC. Translating gives CASSVQGQTYYNEQFF.

This clonotype was observed a handful of times. CDR3 residues: CASIRGGQETQYF. The CDR3 DNA reads TGTGCCAGCATCCGAGGGGGGCAAGAGACCCAGTACTTC. The rearrangement links TRBV6-2 or TRBV6-3 to TRBJ2-5, with D perhaps given as TRBD1 or TRBD2 (6 bases each). Germline V gene sequence: CDR1 MNHEY, CDR2 SVGEGT. Trimming stripped 7 bases from V and 2 bases from J, with 11 bases between. The CDR3 has 13 residues.

A few counts support this clonotype. The chain links TRBV19 to TRBJ1-1; D unresolved. Germline CDR1 is LNHDA and CDR2 is SQIVND (reference sequence). The CDR3 has 13 residues. Trimming removed 4 bases from V and 4 bases from J, with 10 bases in between. CDR3: CASSTGIFTEAFF. The DNA of the CDR3 is TGTGCCAGTAGTACTGGGATCTTCACTGAAGCTTTCTTT.

The rearrangement uses TRBV5-1 and TRBJ2-7; D is uncertain. The length of the CDR3 is 14 residues. V shed 1 base and J shed 3 bases, with 11 bases lying between them. CDR1 SGHRS and CDR2 YFSETQ come from the germline V gene. The CDR3 nucleotides are TGCGCCAGCAGCTTGTCGGTGGGCAGCTACGAGCAGTACTTC. As protein: CASSLSVGSYEQYF.

CDR3 coding DNA: TGTGCCAGCAGCTTAAGGCGACAGGGCACCGGGGAGCTGTTTTTT. Its protein product is CASSLRRQGTGELFF. The chain links TRBV11-2 to TRBJ2-2, with TRBD1 identical over 7 bases. Germline CDR1 SGHAT, CDR2 FQNNGV. V gave up 2 bases and J gave up 4 bases; unmatched junction bases: 4. This CDR3 region has 15 residues.

The chain recombines TRBV20-1 with TRBJ2-3, with a weak D call TRBD2 (5 bases). CDR3 length equals 14 residues. CDR1 and CDR2 (germline): DFQATT, SNEGSKA (reference sequence). V was clipped by 1 base and J by 2 bases, with 10 bases between them. CDR3: CSARVTGITDTQYF. DNA of the CDR3: TGCAGTGCTAGAGTCACGGGAATCACAGATACGCAGTATTTT.

The table lists this clonotype with many counts. This sequence joins TRBV7-2 and TRBJ1-1; D unclear. The V end lost 1 base, the J end lost 6 bases, and 15 bases lay between the germline ends. CDR1 and CDR2 (germline): SGHTA, FQGNSA. This CDR3 has 15 residues. The chain's CDR3 is CASSLDPGFRAEAFF. CDR3 nucleotide sequence: TGTGCCAGCAGCTTAGATCCGGGCTTCCGGGCTGAAGCTTTCTTT.

This chain links TRBV15 with TRBJ2-7, with D unresolved. V was shortened by 0 bases and J by 3 bases, with 12 bases between the two germline ends. This CDR3 spans 15 amino acids. Germline V lookup: CDR1 LNHNV, CDR2 YYDKDF (reference sequence). CDR3 region: CATSRDTDGIYEQYF. CDR3 DNA: TGTGCCACCAGCAGAGATACCGACGGAATCTACGAGCAGTACTTC. Based on the CDR3 plus reference TRBV15 and TRBJ2-7, the full variable domain is DAMVIQNPRYQVTQFGKPVTLSCSQTLNHNVMYWYQQKSSQAPKLLFHYYDKDFNNEADTPDNFQSRRPNTSFCFLDIRSPGLGDTAMYLCATSRDTDGIYEQYFGPGTRLTVT.

The V call is TRBV3-1, the J call TRBJ2-4; D is perhaps TRBD2 (5 bases). The CDR3 is 15 residues long. V lost 5 bases and J 0 bases, leaving 11 bases between the germline ends. The germline V gene encodes CDR1 LGHDT and CDR2 YNNKEL (reference sequence). CDR3 DNA sequence: TGTGCCAGCAGCTTCTGGACTGGAGCCAAAAACATTCAGTACTTC. Translation: CASSFWTGAKNIQYF.

J is TRBJ2-7 and V is TRBV7-9; possibly TRBD2 for D (6 bases). The CDR3 extends over 15 amino acids. Germline V gene sequence: CDR1 SEHNR, CDR2 FQNEAQ (reference sequence). V was pared by 0 bases and J by 5 bases, with 14 bases between. CDR3 loop: CASSLALGGINEQYF. DNA for the CDR3: TGTGCCAGCAGCTTAGCCCTTGGGGGGATAAACGAGCAGTACTTC.

This chain uses TRBV28 with TRBJ1-1; 9 nucleotides match TRBD1. V dropped 5 bases and J dropped 8; count of bases not matched to a gene: 3. Germline V gene sequence: CDR1 MDHEN, CDR2 SYDVKM. This CDR3 contains 12 residues. CDR3 sequence reads: CASSLGQGEAFF. For the CDR3, the DNA is TGTGCCAGCAGTCTTGGACAGGGGGAAGCTTTCTTT.

CDR3 bases: TGCGCCAGCAGCCAGGGGGGAACGGGGGCTGATGGCTACACCTTC. This codes for CASSQGGTGADGYTF. The chain employs TRBV4-3 and TRBJ1-2; tentatively, D is TRBD1 (6 bases). The CDR3 sequence is 15 residues long. Germline-derived CDR1 and CDR2 are LGHNA and YSLEER. V was clipped by 3 bases and J by 6 bases, with 17 bases between them.

This chain uses TRBV28 with TRBJ1-1; D gene uncertain. CDR1 is MDHEN, CDR2 SYDVKM, per germline. The CDR3 extends over 13 amino acids. Trimming took 2 bases from V and 4 from J, leaving 8 bases between them. The CDR3 DNA reads as TGTGCCAGCAGTTTACCGGCCATCACTGAAGCTTTCTTT. It translates to CASSLPAITEAFF. Variable domain in full (rest from reference TRBV28 and TRBJ1-1): DVKVTQSSRYLVKRTGEKVFLECVQDMDHENMFWYRQDPGLGLRLIYFSYDVKMKEKGDIPEGYSVSREKKERFSLILESASTNQTSMYLCASSLPAITEAFFGQGTRLTVV.

The chain carries TRBV11-2 and TRBJ2-7; D might be TRBD1 (5 bases). Germline loops: CDR1 SGHAT, CDR2 FQNNGV. This CDR3 region has 14 residues. Trimming took 0 bases from V and 7 from J, leaving 13 bases between them. The CDR3, as DNA: TGTGCCAGCAGCTTAGAACAGGTGGTACTGGAGCAGTACTTC. Translating it yields CASSLEQVVLEQYF.

A few counts support this clonotype. V gene TRBV7-9 combines with J gene TRBJ2-2, with TRBD2 as a possible D gene (5 bases). Between the trimmed V and J ends, which lost 6 bases and 4 bases, there was a span of 12 bases. The CDR3 sequence is 14 residues long. Germline V lookup: CDR1 SEHNR, CDR2 FQNEAQ (reference sequence). For the CDR3, the DNA is TGTGCCAGCAGGGAAAGAGGAGGCACCGGGGAGCTGTTTTTT. It specifies CASRERGGTGELFF.

About this clonotype: The junction departs from the called germline gene at one end, perhaps through a read error. The chain links TRBV7-2 to TRBJ1-1; D uncertain. Germline values: CDR1 SGHTA, CDR2 FQGNSA. The CDR3 consists of 13 residues. CDR3 sequence: CVSSLGGGTEAFF. The CDR3 DNA follows: TGTGTCAGCAGCTTAGGAGGAGGTACTGAAGCTTTCTTT.